The clone carrying this T cell receptor beta chain has a count of ten or more. TCRdb reprocessed the 5' RACE reads with MiXCR, giving one entry per CDR3 protein. The profile shows about 52,000 distinct CDR3 sequences, 6% to 8.5% of them singletons. Noted time point: blood at routine non-recurrence follow-up after resection. In each case, whole RNA from tumor, nontumor lung or frozen PBMC was sequenced unsorted. This specimen belongs to a study of spatial heterogeneity in lung cancer. In the study overall: There were consistently more beta-chain sequences detected than alpha-chain sequences.

V lost 2 bases to trimming and J lost 5 bases, with 8 bases between them. This CDR3 contains 13 residues. Germline V gene lookup returns CDR1 SGHTS and CDR2 YDEGEE. The sequencing used PBMCs, collected at follow-up. The V gene is TRBV5-8, the J gene TRBJ2-1, with D hard to call. This TCR was sampled from a female donor with early-stage non-small cell lung cancer. Written as DNA, the CDR3 is TGTGCCAGCAGCTTTTCGCTCAACAATGAGCAGTTCTTC. The encoded protein is CASSFSLNNEQFF.